This TCR beta chain was found in a study of OX40 agonist ivuxolimab in advanced cancers. Findings of the study overall: Patients who responded partially at 0.1-3.0 mg/kg showed clonal expansion ranking among the lowest. The CD4+ and CD8+ T cells in the blood had expanded clonally by week 6 at 0.1 to 3.0 mg/kg.

To note about this clone: Antigen unknown.

The protocol was immunoSEQ multiplex PCR, while the TCRdb copy is restricted to in-frame clones and leaves out a portion. The sample holds 8,500 to 9,000 clones; approximately 70% are singletons and the top ten take roughly 28%. Per germline, CDR1 MNHEY and CDR2 SVGAGI. Trimming removed 3 bases from V and 0 bases from J, with 12 bases in between. There are 16 residues in the CDR3. Sample: CD4+ or CD8+ T cells sorted from blood, taken in a trial of the OX40 agonist ivuxolimab. The V and J genes are TRBV6-5 and TRBJ1-3; D unresolved. This TCR derives from an adult with an advanced solid tumor such as melanoma, head and neck, liver or kidney cancer. The CDR3 coding sequence is TGTGCCAGCAGTTATCGGCCCCCGAGCTCTGGAAACACCATATATTTT. Its translation: CASSYRPPSSGNTIYF.